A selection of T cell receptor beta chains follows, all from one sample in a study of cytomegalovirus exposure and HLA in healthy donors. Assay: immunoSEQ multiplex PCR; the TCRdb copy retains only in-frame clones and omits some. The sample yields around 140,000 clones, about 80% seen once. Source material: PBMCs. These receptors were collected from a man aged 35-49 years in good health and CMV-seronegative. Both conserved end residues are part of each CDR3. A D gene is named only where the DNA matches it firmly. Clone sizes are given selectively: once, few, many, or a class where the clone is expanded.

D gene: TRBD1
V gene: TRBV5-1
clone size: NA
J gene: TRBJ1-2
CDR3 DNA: TGCGCCAGCAGCCCGGACAGGGCCCATTCCTATGGCTACACCTTC
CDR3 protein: CASSPDRAHSYGYTF

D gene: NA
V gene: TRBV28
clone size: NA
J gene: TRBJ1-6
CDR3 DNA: TGTGCCAGCAGTCCTCCCAATTCACCCCTCCACTTT
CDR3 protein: CASSPPNSPLHF

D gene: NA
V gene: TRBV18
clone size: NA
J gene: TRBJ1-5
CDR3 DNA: TGTGCCAGCTCACCACTCCCGGCAGACAGTAATCAGCCCCAGCATTTT
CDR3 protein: CASSPLPADSNQPQHF

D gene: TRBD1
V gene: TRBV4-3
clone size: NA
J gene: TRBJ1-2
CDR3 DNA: TGCGCCAGCAGCCCAACAGTCTCCCCGGGACAGGGGAGGCTGGCTGGCTACACCTTC
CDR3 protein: CASSPTVSPGQGRLAGYTF

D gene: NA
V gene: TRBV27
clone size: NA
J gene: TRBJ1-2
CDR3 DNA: TGTGCCAGCACCCGAACTAGCGGCTATGGCTACACCTTC
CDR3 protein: CASTRTSGYGYTF

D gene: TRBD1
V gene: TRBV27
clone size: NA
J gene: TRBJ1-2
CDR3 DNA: TGTGCCAGCAGTTACAGGGGTGGCTATGGCTACACCTTC
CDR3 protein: CASSYRGGYGYTF

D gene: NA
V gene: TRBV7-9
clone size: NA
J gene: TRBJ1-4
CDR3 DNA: TGTGCCAGCAGGGCGACAGGCGCAACTAATGAAAAACTGTTTTTT
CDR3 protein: CASRATGATNEKLFF

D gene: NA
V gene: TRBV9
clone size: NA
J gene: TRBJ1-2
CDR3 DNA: TGTGCCAGCAGCACAGGATACTCAGGCTACACCTTC
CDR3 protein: CASSTGYSGYTF

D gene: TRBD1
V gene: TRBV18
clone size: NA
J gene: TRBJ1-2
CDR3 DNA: TGTGCCAGCTCACCACCGGGACAGGGGAACAACTATGGCTACACCTTC
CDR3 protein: CASSPPGQGNNYGYTF

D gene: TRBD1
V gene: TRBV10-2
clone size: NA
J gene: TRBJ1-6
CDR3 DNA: TGCGCCAGCAGAGATGACAGGGTGGGAAAGAATTCACCCCTCCACTTT
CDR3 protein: CASRDDRVGKNSPLHF

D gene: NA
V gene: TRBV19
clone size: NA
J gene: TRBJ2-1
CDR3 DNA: TGTGCCAGTAGTATAGATCGGCAGGGTCTGTACAATGAGCAGTTCTTC
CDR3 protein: CASSIDRQGLYNEQFF

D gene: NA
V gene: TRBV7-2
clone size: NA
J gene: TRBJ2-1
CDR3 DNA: TGTGCCAGCAGCTTAGGGGCTTTCAATGAGCAGTTCTTC
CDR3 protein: CASSLGAFNEQFF

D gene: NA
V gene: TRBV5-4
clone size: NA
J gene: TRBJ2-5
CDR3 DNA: TGTGCCAGCAGCAGGGGCGGGGCGCTGGGGTCTGAGACCCAGTACTTC
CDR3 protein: CASSRGGALGSETQYF

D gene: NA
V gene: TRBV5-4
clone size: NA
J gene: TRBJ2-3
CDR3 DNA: TGTGCCAGCAGCAACAGGAGCACAGATACGCAGTATTTT
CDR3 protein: CASSNRSTDTQYF

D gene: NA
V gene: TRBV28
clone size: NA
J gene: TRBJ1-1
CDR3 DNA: TGTGCCAGCAGTCCCGGACCTTCGGAGGCTGAAGCTTTCTTT
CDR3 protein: CASSPGPSEAEAFF

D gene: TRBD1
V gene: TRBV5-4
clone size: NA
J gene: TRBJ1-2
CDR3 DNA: TGTGCCAGCGGCCGCGACAGGGGGCGTTTGGGCTCTGAAACCCTGATGGGCTACACCTTC
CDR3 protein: CASGRDRGRLGSETLMGYTF

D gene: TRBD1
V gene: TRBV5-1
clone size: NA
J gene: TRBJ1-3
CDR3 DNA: TGCGCCAGCAGCTCTGGACAGGACCGGTACACCATATATTTT
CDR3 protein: CASSSGQDRYTIYF

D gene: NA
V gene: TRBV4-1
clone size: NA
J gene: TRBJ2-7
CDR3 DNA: TGCGCCAGCAGCCAAGTGTATCCTGTTTCGGACGAGCAGTACTTC
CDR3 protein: CASSQVYPVSDEQYF

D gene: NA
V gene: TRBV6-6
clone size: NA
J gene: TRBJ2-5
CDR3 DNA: TGTGCCAGCAGAATCGACAGACAAGAGACCCAGTACTTC
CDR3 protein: CASRIDRQETQYF

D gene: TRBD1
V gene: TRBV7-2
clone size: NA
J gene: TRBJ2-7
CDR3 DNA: TGTGCCAGCAGCCCAGACAGGGTCAAACACGAGCAGTACTTC
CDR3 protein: CASSPDRVKHEQYF

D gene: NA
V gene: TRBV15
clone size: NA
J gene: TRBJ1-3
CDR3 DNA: TGTGCCACCAGCGGGGGGACCGCTAGGATTCCCTCTGGAAACACCATATATTTT
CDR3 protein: CATSGGTARIPSGNTIYF

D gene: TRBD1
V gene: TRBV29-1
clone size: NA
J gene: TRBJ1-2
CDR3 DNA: TGCAGCGTTGACCCAGGGGGCGCAAGTTATGGCTACACCTTC
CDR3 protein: CSVDPGGASYGYTF

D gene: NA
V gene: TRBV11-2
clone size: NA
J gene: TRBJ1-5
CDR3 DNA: TGTGCCAGCAGCTTAGTAGGGGGAATAAGCAATCAGCCCCAGCATTTT
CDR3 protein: CASSLVGGISNQPQHF

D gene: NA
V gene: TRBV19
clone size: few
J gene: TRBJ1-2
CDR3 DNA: TGTGCCAGTAGTATCGGGGGGAACTATGGCTACACCTTC
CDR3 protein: CASSIGGNYGYTF

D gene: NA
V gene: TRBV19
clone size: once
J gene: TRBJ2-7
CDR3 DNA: TGTGCCAGTAGTCCCGGGTACTACGAGCAGTACTTC
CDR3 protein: CASSPGYYEQYF

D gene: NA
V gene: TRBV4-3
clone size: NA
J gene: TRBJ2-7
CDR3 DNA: TGCGCCAGCAGCCAGACCACCGGGACCTACGAGCAGTACTTC
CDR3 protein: CASSQTTGTYEQYF

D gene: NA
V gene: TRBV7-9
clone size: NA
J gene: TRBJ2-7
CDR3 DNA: TGTGCCAGCAGCCCGTCTAACGAGCAGTACTTC
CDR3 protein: CASSPSNEQYF